This T cell receptor beta chain stems from a study of graft-versus-host responses after intestinal transplantation. Study information: Tacrolimus plus steroids were given to all recipients for roughly 3 years, preceded by anti-thymocyte globulin induction. Findings of the study overall: Recipient marrow contained GvH clones, some of which appeared first in ileum or blood.

Concerning this clone itself: Its antigen is unidentified.

The data were produced by immunoSEQ multiplex PCR, yet TCRdb's version contains in-frame clones alone and is incomplete. Of about 59,000 clones listed, approximately 94% are singletons. Losses at the gene ends were 5 bases for V and 6 bases for J; bases not matched to a gene: 6. The CDR3 length is 15 residues. From germline, CDR1 is LNHDA and CDR2 SQIVND (reference sequence). This rearrangement joins TRBV19 to TRBJ1-4; 10 bases agree with TRBD1. The sample in question was unstimulated CD4+ T cells sorted from spleen or lymph node cells, obtained before transplant. The TCR was taken from a human donor who was the organ donor for an intestinal transplant. The CDR3 reads CASSFRDRGDEKLFF. The DNA for the CDR3 is TGTGCCAGTAGTTTCAGGGACAGGGGAGATGAAAAACTGTTTTTT.